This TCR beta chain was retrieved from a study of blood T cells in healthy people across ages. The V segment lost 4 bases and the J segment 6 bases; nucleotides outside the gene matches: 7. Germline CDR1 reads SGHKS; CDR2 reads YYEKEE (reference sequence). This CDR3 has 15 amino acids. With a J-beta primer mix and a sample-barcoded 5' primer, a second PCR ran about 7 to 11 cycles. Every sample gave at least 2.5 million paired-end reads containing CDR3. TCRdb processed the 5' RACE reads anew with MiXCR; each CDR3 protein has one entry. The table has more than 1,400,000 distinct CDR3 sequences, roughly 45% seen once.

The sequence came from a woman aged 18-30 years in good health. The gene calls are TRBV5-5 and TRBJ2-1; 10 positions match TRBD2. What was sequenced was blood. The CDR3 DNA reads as TGTGCCAGCAGCCTTTATAGCGGGAGGTCCAATGAGCAGTTCTTC. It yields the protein CASSLYSGRSNEQFF.